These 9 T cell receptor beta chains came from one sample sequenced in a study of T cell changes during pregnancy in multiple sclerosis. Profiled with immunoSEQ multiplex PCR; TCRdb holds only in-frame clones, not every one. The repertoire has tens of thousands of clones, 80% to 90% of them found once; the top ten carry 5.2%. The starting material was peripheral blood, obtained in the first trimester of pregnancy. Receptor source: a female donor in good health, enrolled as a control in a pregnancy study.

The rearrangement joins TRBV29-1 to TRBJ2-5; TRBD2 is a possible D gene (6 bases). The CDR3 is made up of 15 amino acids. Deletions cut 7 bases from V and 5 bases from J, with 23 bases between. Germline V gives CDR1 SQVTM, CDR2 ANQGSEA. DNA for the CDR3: TGCAGCGGGATTCCGGGACTTACCCTTGAGGAGACCCAGTACTTC. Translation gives CSGIPGLTLEETQYF.

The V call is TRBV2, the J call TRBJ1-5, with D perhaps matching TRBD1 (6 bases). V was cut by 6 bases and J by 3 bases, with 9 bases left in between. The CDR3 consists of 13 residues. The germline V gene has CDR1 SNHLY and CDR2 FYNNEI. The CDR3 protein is CASRPGANQPQHF. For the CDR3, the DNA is TGTGCCAGCAGGCCAGGGGCCAATCAGCCCCAGCATTTT.

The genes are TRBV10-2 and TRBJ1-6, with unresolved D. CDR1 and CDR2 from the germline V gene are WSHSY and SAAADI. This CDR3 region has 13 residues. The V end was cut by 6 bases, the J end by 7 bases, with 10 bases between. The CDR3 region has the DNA TGCGCCAGCAGGCCCGCGTCGAATTCACCCCTCCACTTT. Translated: CASRPASNSPLHF.

This CDR3 is CASSRGQYNEQFF. DNA of the CDR3: TGCGCCAGCAGCCGGGGACAGTACAATGAGCAGTTCTTC. V usage is TRBV5-1 and J usage is TRBJ2-1, with 7 bases identical to TRBD1. The V and J ends lost 4 bases and 4 bases, in that order; junction bases with no gene match: 2. This CDR3 region has 13 residues. Germline assignment: CDR1 SGHRS and CDR2 YFSETQ.

The CDR3 protein is CASSLARAQTEGETQYF. CDR3 sequence (DNA): TGTGCCAGCAGCTTAGCGCGGGCGCAAACGGAGGGAGAGACCCAGTACTTC. The chain combines TRBV7-2 with TRBJ2-5; possible D gene TRBD2, 6 bases. The CDR3 covers 17 residues. Per the germline V gene, CDR1 is SGHTA and CDR2 is FQGNSA. Trimming took 0 bases from V and 4 from J, leaving 18 bases between them.

Here the CDR3 DNA reads TGTGCCAGCAGCTACGGACAGCCTCCACAAGAGACCCAGTACTTC. Residues: CASSYGQPPQETQYF. The chain carries TRBV6-5 and TRBJ2-5; D is perhaps TRBD1 (6 bases). Per germline, CDR1 MNHEY and CDR2 SVGAGI. CDR3 length equals 15 residues. Trimming took off 6 bases at V and 2 bases at J, with 16 bases between the two ends.

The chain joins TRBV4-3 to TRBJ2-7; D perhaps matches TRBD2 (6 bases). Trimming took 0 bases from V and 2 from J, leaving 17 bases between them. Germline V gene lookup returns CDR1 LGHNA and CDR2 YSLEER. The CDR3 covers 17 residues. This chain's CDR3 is CASSQDLGGDATYEQYF. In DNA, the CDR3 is TGCGCCAGCAGCCAAGATCTGGGGGGAGACGCGACCTACGAGCAGTACTTC.

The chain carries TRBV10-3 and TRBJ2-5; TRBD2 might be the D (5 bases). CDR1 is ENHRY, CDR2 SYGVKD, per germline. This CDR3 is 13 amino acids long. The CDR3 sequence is CASNTGVGETQYF. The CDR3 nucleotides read TGTGCATCTAATACCGGGGTTGGGGAGACCCAGTACTTC.

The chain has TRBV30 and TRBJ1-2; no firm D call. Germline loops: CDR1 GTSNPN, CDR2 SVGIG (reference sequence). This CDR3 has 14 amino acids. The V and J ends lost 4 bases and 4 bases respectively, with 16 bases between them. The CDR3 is CAWTTPGGFYGYTF. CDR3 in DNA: TGTGCCTGGACCACTCCCGGAGGATTCTATGGCTACACCTTC.